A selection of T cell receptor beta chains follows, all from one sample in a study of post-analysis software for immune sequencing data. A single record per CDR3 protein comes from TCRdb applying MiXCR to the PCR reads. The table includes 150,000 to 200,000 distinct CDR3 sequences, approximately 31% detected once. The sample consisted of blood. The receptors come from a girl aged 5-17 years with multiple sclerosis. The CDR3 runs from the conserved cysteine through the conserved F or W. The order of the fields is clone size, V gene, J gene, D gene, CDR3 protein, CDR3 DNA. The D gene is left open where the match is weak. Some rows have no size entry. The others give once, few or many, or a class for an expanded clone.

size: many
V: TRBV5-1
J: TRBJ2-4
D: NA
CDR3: CASSLALTTKNIQYF
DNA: TGCGCCAGCAGCTTGGCCCTGACGACCAAAAACATTCAGTACTTC

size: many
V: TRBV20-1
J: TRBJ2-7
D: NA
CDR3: CSASTGPGEQYF
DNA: TGCAGTGCCAGTACGGGTCCGGGCGAGCAGTACTTC

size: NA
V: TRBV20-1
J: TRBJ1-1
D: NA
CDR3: CSANRQLNTEAFF
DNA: TGCAGTGCTAATCGACAGCTGAACACTGAAGCTTTCTTT

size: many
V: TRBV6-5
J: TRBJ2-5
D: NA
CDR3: CASSYTSLGETQYF
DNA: TGTGCCAGCAGTTACACCTCCCTAGGGGAGACCCAGTACTTC

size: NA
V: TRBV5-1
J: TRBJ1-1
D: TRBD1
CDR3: CASSVDRSVTEAFF
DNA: TGCGCCAGCAGCGTGGACAGGTCGGTAACTGAAGCTTTCTTT

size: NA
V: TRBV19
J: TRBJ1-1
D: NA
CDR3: CASSMGWGATEAFF
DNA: TGTGCCAGTAGTATGGGCTGGGGGGCAACTGAAGCTTTCTTT

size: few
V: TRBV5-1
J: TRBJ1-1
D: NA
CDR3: CASSLARPHLEAFF
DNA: TGCGCCAGCAGCTTGGCCCGGCCGCATCTTGAAGCTTTCTTT

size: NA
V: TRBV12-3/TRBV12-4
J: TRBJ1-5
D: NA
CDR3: CASSLMRQPQHF
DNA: TGTGCCAGCAGTTTAATGAGGCAGCCCCAGCATTTT

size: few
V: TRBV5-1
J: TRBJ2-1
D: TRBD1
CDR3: CASSLFAAQGAEQFF
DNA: TGCGCCAGCAGCTTGTTTGCGGCCCAGGGGGCAGAGCAGTTCTTC

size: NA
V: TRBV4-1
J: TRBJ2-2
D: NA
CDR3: CATADDRDSYTGELFF
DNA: TGCGCCACAGCAGATGATAGGGACTCATACACCGGGGAGCTGTTTTTT

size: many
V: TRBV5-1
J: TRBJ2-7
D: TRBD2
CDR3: CASTRTSATDEQYF
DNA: TGCGCCAGCACGAGGACTAGCGCCACAGACGAGCAGTACTTC

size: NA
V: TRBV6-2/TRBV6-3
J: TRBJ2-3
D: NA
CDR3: CASSYGADTQDF
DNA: TGTGCCAGCAGTTACGGAGCAGATACGCAGGATTTT

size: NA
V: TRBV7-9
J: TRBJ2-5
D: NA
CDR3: CASSLVSLKETQYF
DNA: TGTGCCAGCAGCTTAGTTAGTCTAAAGGAGACCCAGTACTTC

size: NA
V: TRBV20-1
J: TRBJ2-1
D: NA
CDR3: CSAFPVNNEQFF
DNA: TGCAGTGCTTTCCCGGTAAACAATGAGCAGTTCTTC

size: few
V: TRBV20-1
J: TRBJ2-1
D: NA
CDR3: CSASILWGYDNEQFF
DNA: TGCAGTGCTAGTATTTTATGGGGGTACGACAATGAGCAGTTCTTC

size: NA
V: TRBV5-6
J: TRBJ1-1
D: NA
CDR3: CASSPEGRNTEAFF
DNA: TGTGCCAGCAGCCCTGAGGGGAGAAACACTGAAGCTTTCTTT

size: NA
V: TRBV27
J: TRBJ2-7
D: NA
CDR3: CASSLKGLPYEQYF
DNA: TGTGCCAGCAGTTTAAAAGGGTTACCCTACGAGCAGTACTTC

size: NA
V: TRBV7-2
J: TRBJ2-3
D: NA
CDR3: CAGSFEDRTDTQYF
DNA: TGTGCCGGCAGCTTCGAGGACCGCACAGATACGCAGTATTTT

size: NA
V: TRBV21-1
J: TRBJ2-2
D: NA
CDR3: CASSKPGVGDVGRGPNTGELFF
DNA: TGTGCCAGCAGCAAACCCGGGGTGGGGGACGTCGGTCGGGGACCGAACACCGGGGAGCTGTTTTTT

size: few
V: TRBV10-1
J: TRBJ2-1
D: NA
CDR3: CASSEWGSGNYNEQFF
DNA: TGCGCCAGCAGTGAGTGGGGTAGCGGCAACTACAATGAGCAGTTCTTC

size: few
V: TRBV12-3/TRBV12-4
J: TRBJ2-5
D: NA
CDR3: CASRTLEWGFGTGQTQYF
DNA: TGTGCCAGCAGAACCCTGGAGTGGGGGTTCGGAACCGGCCAGACCCAGTACTTC

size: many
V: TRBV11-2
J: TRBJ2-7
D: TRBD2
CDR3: CASSLVFGLAGGKSSYEQYF
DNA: TGTGCCAGCAGCTTAGTCTTCGGCCTAGCGGGAGGTAAAAGCTCCTACGAGCAGTACTTC